This record covers a single T cell receptor beta chain. The sample originates from a study of blood T cell repertoires in COVID-19. Study-wide context: From T cells, B-cell-depleted T cells, or PBMCs came the material, which was cDNA or gDNA.

In the original analysis: Nucleated cell number was recorded as an estimate derived from reference gene primer amplification. The table came from immunoSEQ multiplex PCR; TCRdb's copy has only in-frame clones and leaves some out. V and J calls and clone size are those listed in that table; D and trimming were worked out from the DNA. The sample records about 320,000 clones, 86% being singletons. The CDR3 consists of 16 residues. CDR1 is MNHEY, CDR2 SVGAGI, per germline. V gave up 0 bases and J gave up 4 bases, with 15 bases separating them. J is TRBJ1-2 and V is TRBV6-5, with D tentatively TRBD1 (6 bases). The receptor's source is a woman between 45 and 60 years old with acute or convalescent COVID-19. Sequencing was performed on peripheral blood. This chain's CDR3 is CASSYSGFTGRYGYTF. The DNA for the CDR3 is TGTGCCAGCAGTTACTCGGGTTTTACAGGGCGCTATGGCTACACCTTC.